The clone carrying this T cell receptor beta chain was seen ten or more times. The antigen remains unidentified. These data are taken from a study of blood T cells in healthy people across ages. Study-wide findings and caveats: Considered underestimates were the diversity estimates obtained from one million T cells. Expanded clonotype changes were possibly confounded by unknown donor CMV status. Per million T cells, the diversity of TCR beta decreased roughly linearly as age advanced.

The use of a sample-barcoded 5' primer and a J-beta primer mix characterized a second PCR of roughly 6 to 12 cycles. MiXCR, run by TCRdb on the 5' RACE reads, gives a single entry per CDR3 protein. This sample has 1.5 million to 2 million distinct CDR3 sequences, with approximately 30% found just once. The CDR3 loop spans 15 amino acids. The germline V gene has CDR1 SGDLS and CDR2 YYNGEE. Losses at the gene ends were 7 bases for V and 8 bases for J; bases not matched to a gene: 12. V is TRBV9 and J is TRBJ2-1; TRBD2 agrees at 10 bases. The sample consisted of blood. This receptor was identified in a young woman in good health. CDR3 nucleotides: TGTGCCAGCGGGCTTGGTAGCGGGAGGATCTATGAGCAGTTCTTC. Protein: CASGLGSGRIYEQFF.